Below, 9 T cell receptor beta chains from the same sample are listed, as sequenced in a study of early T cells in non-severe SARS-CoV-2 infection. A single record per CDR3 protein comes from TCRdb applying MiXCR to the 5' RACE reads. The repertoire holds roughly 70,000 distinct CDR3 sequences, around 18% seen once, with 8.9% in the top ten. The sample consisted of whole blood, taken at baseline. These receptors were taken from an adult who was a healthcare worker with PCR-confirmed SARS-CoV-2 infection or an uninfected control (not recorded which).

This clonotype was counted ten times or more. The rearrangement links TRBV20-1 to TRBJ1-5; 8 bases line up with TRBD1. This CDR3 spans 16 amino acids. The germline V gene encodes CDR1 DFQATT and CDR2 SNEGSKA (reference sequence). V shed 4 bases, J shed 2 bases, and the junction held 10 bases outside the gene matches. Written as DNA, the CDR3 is TGCAGTGCTACTGACAGGGGACGTGCGCGCAATCAGCCCCAGCATTTT. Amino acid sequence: CSATDRGRARNQPQHF.

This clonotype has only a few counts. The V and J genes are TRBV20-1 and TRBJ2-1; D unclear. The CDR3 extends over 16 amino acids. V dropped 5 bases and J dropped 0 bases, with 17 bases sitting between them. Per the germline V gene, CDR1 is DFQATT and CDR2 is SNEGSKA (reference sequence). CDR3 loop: CSAPYLDASSYNEQFF. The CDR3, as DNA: TGCAGTGCTCCATACCTAGACGCCAGCTCCTACAATGAGCAGTTCTTC.

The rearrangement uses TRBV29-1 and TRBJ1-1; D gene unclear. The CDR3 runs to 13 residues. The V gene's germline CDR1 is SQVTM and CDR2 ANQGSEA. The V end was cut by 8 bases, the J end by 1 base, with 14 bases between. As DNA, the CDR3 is TGCAGCTATAGCGGATCGTCGAACACTGAAGCTTTCTTT. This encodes CSYSGSSNTEAFF.

The CDR3 region is CASSPRTDYEQYF. CDR3 in DNA: TGCGCCAGCAGCCCTAGGACAGACTACGAGCAGTACTTC. This chain joins TRBV5-1 and TRBJ2-7; D is possibly TRBD1 (6 bases). The CDR3 runs to 13 residues. In germline, CDR1 is SGHRS, CDR2 YFSETQ. V was trimmed by 4 bases and J by 3 bases, leaving 11 bases between them.

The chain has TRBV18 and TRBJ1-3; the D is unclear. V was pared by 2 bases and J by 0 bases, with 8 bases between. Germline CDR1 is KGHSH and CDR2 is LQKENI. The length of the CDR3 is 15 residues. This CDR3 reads CASSPGADSGNTIYF. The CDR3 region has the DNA TGTGCCAGCTCACCAGGAGCGGACTCTGGAAACACCATATATTTT.

DNA for the CDR3: TGCGCCAGCAGCTTGGGGGACATCTCCTACGAGCAGTACTTC. It encodes CASSLGDISYEQYF. The chain uses TRBV5-1 and TRBJ2-7, with D possibly being TRBD1 (6 bases). Germline V gene data show CDR1 as SGHRS and CDR2 as YFSETQ. V was shortened by 0 bases and J by 0 bases, with 7 bases between the two germline ends. The CDR3 runs 14 residues. The entire variable domain, with the rest obtained from reference TRBV5-1 and TRBJ2-7, is as follows: KAGVTQTPRYLIKTRGQQVTLSCSPISGHRSVSWYQQTPGQGLQFLFEYFSETQRNKGNFPGRFSGRQFSNSRSEMNVSTLELGDSALYLCASSLGDISYEQYFGPGTRLTVT.

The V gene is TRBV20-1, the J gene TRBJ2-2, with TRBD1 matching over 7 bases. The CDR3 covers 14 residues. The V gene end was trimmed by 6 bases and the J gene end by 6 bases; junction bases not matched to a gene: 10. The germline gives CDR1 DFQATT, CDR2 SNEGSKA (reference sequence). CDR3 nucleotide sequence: TGCAGTGCGAAGGACAGGTGGACGGCCGGGGAGCTGTTTTTT. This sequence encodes CSAKDRWTAGELFF.

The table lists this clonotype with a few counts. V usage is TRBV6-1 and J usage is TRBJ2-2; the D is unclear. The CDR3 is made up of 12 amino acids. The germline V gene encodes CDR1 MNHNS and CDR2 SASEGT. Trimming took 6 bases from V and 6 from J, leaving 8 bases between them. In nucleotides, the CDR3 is TGTGCCAGCAGGTTTCTTTCCGGGGAGCTGTTTTTT. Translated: CASRFLSGELFF.

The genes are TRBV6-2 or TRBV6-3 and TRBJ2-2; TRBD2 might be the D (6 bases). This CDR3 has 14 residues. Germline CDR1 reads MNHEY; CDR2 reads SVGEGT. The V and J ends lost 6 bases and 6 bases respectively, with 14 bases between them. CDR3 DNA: TGTGCCAGCAGAGGGGACGGCGGGGCCGGGGAGCTGTTTTTT. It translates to CASRGDGGAGELFF.